One TCR beta chain is described in this entry. Its target is not known. The primer mix had 60 Vbeta and 13 Jbeta primers. Data came from immunoSEQ multiplex PCR; TCRdb stores just in-frame clones and leaves some out. This table holds about 120,000 clones, approximately 76% found once. The CDR3 sequence is 17 residues long. The ends lost 6 bases at V and 2 bases at J; junction bases unmatched: 13. Germline V gene data show CDR1 as SGHRS and CDR2 as YFSETQ. The data derive from a study of cytomegalovirus exposure and HLA in healthy donors. As for the study in general: In terms of ancestry, the Caucasian-associated cluster contained about 80% of the 350 to 450 genotyped donors. Findings and caveats of the study: A later analysis linked 15,000 to 20,000 TCR beta sequences to HLA alleles at 0.05 false discovery rate. Analysis was carried out at a later point, and it linked a missense DCLRE1C variant to TCR beta V- and J-gene trimming.

Sequencing input: PBMCs. The chain employs TRBV5-1 and TRBJ2-2, with TRBD1 identical over 7 bases. This receptor was obtained from a man aged 50-59 years in good health and CMV-seropositive. CDR3 sequence (DNA): TGCGCCAGCAATCCGGGGTTCGGGACAGCCAACACCGGGGAGCTGTTTTTT. Translation: CASNPGFGTANTGELFF.